This TCR beta chain emerged from a study of cytomegalovirus exposure and HLA in healthy donors. It was with 60 Vbeta and 13 Jbeta primers that the PCR ran. Profiling relied on immunoSEQ multiplex PCR, and the TCRdb table lists in-frame clones only, not all of them. Altogether about 170,000 clones are present, approximately 72% being singletons, with the ten largest covering roughly 7.1%. The V end lost 5 bases, the J end lost 9 bases, and 20 bases lay between the germline ends. In germline, CDR1 is SGHAT, CDR2 FQNNGV. This CDR3 is 16 amino acids long. The TCR comes from a man aged 35-49 years in good health and CMV-seropositive. Input material: PBMCs. The J gene is TRBJ1-6, the V gene TRBV11-2, with D hard to call. In nucleotides, the CDR3 is TGTGCCAGCAGCCTAATCAACACGGCTAGTGGTTCACCCCTCCACTTT. Its protein product is CASSLINTASGSPLHF.